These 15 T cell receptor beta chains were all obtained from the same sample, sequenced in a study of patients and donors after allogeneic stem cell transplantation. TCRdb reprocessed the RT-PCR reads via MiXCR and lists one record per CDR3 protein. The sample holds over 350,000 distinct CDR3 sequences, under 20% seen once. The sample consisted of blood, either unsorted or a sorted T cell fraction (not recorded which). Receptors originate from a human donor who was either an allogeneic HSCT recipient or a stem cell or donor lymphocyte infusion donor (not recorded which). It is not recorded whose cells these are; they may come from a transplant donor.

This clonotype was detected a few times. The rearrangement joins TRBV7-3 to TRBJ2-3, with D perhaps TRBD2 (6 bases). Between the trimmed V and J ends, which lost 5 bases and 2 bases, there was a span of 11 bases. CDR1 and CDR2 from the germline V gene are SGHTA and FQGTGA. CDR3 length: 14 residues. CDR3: CASSRDFFTDTQYF. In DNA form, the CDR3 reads TGTGCCAGCAGCCGGGACTTCTTCACAGATACGCAGTATTTT.

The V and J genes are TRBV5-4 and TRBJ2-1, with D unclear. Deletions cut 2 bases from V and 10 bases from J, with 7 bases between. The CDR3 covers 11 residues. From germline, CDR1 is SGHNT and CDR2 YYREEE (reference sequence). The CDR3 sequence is CASSFSSEQFF. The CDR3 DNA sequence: TGTGCCAGCAGCTTCTCCAGCGAGCAGTTCTTC.

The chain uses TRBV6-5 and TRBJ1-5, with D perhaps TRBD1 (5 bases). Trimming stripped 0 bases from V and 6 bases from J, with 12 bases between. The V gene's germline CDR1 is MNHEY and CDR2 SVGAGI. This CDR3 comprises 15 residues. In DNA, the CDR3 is TGTGCCAGCAGTTACTCGCGGGGGTGGGGTCAGCCCCAGCATTTT. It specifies CASSYSRGWGQPQHF.

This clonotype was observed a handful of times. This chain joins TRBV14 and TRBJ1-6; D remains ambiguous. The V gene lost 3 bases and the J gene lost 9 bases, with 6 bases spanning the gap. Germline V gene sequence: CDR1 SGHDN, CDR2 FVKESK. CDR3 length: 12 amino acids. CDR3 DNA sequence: TGTGCCAGCAGCCAGGACCCTTCACCCCTCCACTTT. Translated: CASSQDPSPLHF.

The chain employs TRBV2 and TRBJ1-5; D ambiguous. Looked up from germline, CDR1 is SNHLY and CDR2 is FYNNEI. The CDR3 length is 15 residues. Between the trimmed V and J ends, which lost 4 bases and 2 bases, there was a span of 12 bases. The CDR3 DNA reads TGTGCCAGCAGTGGGGGTGGGCTAGGCAATCAGCCCCAGCATTTT. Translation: CASSGGGLGNQPQHF.

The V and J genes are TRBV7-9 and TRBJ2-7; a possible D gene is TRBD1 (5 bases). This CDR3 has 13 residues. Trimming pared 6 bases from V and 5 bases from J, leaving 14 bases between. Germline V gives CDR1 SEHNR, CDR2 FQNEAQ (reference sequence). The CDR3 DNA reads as TGTGCCAGCAGACGTGACAGTTCTCACGAGCAGTACTTC. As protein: CASRRDSSHEQYF.

DNA of the CDR3: TGCGCCAGCAGCCAGGCCGTTCGGGAGACCCAGTACTTC. It encodes CASSQAVRETQYF. The V call is TRBV4-1, the J call TRBJ2-5; D unclear. The germline V gene encodes CDR1 MGHRA and CDR2 YSYEKL. The CDR3 has 13 residues. V dropped 3 bases and J dropped 5 bases, with 10 bases sitting between them.

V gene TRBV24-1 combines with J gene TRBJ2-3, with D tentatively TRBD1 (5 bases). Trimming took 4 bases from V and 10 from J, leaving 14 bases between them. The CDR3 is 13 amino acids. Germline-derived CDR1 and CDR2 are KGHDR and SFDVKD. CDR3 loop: CATSDLAQGAQYF. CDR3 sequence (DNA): TGTGCCACCAGTGACCTCGCCCAGGGTGCGCAGTATTTT.

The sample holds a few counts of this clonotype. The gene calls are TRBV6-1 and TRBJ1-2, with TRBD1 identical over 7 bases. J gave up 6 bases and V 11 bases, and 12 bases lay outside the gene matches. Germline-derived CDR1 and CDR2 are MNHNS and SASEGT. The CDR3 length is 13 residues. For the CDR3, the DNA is TGTGCCGAAAAACAGGGGTTTAGCCATGGCTACACCTTC. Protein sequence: CAEKQGFSHGYTF.

CDR3 DNA: TGTGCCAGCAGGGCTTCCGGGACGCCTACCTACGAGCAGTACTTC. As protein: CASRASGTPTYEQYF. The chain recombines TRBV12-3 or TRBV12-4 with TRBJ2-7, with D possibly being TRBD1 or TRBD2 (5 bases each). V was shortened by 6 bases and J by 2 bases, with 17 bases between the two germline ends. CDR3 length: 15 residues.

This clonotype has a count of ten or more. The CDR3 loop reads CASSPAGALSNQPQHF. Written as DNA, the CDR3 is TGTGCCAGCAGCCCGGCCGGGGCCCTAAGCAATCAGCCCCAGCATTTT. The chain has TRBV5-5 and TRBJ1-5; D perhaps matches TRBD1 (5 bases). V was pared by 4 bases and J by 1 base, with 15 bases between. The CDR3 is 16 residues long. The germline gives CDR1 SGHKS, CDR2 YYEKEE (reference sequence).

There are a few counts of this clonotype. In nucleotides, the CDR3 is TGCAGTGCTAGAGAAAATAGCGGGGGCTACGAGCAGTACTTC. Its protein product is CSARENSGGYEQYF. The chain employs TRBV20-1 and TRBJ2-7, with TRBD2 matching 9 bases. V lost 0 bases to trimming and J lost 3 bases; unmatched junction nucleotides: 3. Per the germline V gene, CDR1 is DFQATT and CDR2 is SNEGSKA (reference sequence). CDR3 length equals 14 residues.

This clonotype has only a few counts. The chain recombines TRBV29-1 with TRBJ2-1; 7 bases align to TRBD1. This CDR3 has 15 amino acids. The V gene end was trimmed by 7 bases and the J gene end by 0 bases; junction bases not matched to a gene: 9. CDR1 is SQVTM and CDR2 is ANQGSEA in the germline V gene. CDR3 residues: CSARQGRSSYNEQFF. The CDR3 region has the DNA TGCAGCGCCCGACAGGGAAGGAGCTCCTACAATGAGCAGTTCTTC.

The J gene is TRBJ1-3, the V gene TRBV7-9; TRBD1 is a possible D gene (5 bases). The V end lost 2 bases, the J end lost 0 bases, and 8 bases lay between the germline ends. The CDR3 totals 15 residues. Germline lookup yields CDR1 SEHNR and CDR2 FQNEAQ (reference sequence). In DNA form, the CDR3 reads TGTGCCAGCAGCTTATCCGGGACCTCTGGAAACACCATATATTTT. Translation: CASSLSGTSGNTIYF.

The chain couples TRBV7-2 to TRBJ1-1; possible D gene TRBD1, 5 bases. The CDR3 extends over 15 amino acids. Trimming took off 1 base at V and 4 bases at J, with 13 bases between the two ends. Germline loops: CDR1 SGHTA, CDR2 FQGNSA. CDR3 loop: CASSLESTGVTEAFF. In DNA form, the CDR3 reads TGTGCCAGCAGCTTAGAGTCGACGGGGGTCACTGAAGCTTTCTTT.